Listed below are T cell receptor beta chains from one sample, sequenced in a study of shared clonotypes between healthy human individuals. Produced via immunoSEQ multiplex PCR; TCRdb's table is partial and in-frame only. The sample contains fewer than 850,000 clones, 55% to 75% of which appear only once. The sequenced sample consisted of memory CD4+ T cells sorted from blood. The receptors derive from a woman aged 30 to 39 in good health. Both conserved end residues are part of each CDR3.

v_gene: TRBV6-5
j_gene: TRBJ1-5
CDR3aa: CASSRTGFNQPQHF

v_gene: TRBV6-1
j_gene: TRBJ2-3
CDR3aa: CASRPTGNTDTQYF

v_gene: TRBV20-1
j_gene: TRBJ2-4
CDR3aa: CSARSHPKQRF

v_gene: TRBV5-1
j_gene: TRBJ2-2
CDR3aa: CASSLAGANTGELFF

v_gene: TRBV5-4
j_gene: TRBJ2-1
CDR3aa: CASRYGLVNEQFF

v_gene: TRBV14
j_gene: TRBJ2-7
CDR3aa: CASSLGPSHEQYF

v_gene: TRBV5-1
j_gene: TRBJ2-5
CDR3aa: CASSLVQETQYF

v_gene: TRBV11-2
j_gene: TRBJ2-6
CDR3aa: CASSWGQSSGANVLTF

v_gene: TRBV5-1
j_gene: TRBJ2-7
CDR3aa: CASRGHLSYEQYF

v_gene: TRBV6-4
j_gene: TRBJ2-7
CDR3aa: CARRLAGAYEQYF

v_gene: TRBV11-2
j_gene: TRBJ2-7
CDR3aa: CASSLAHEQYF

v_gene: TRBV29-1
j_gene: TRBJ1-1
CDR3aa: CSVSTGYGTEAFF

v_gene: TRBV11-3
j_gene: TRBJ2-3
CDR3aa: CASSLEGVHTDTQYF

v_gene: TRBV2
j_gene: TRBJ2-5
CDR3aa: CASSERAGVETQYF

v_gene: TRBV28
j_gene: TRBJ1-2
CDR3aa: CASRMDSGTNYGYTF

v_gene: TRBV5-1
j_gene: TRBJ1-4
CDR3aa: CASSPDGDNEKLFF

v_gene: TRBV5-8
j_gene: TRBJ2-1
CDR3aa: CASSPVFSSGNRGNEQFF

v_gene: TRBV19
j_gene: TRBJ1-2
CDR3aa: CASSIATGTPYGYTF

v_gene: TRBV6-1
j_gene: TRBJ1-5
CDR3aa: CASSETGGFNQPQHF

v_gene: TRBV4-1
j_gene: TRBJ2-1
CDR3aa: CASSLRLLAVSPYNEQFF

v_gene: TRBV18
j_gene: TRBJ2-7
CDR3aa: CASSPRGTEEYEQYF

v_gene: TRBV4-2
j_gene: TRBJ1-5
CDR3aa: CASSPNPGQGNQPQHF

v_gene: TRBV2
j_gene: TRBJ1-1
CDR3aa: CASRTTFTRGAEAFF

v_gene: TRBV27
j_gene: TRBJ1-2
CDR3aa: CASGGPNFNYGYTF

v_gene: TRBV4-1
j_gene: TRBJ1-2
CDR3aa: CASSQDQGTGLAGYTF

v_gene: TRBV21-1
j_gene: TRBJ1-5
CDR3aa: CASSSRDRGFQPQHF

v_gene: TRBV9
j_gene: TRBJ2-1
CDR3aa: CASSVVELGTGPHEQFF

v_gene: TRBV5-5
j_gene: TRBJ2-7
CDR3aa: CASSPQTGSYEQYF

v_gene: TRBV19
j_gene: TRBJ1-5
CDR3aa: CASSSWTGGRNQPQHF

v_gene: TRBV7-3
j_gene: TRBJ2-7
CDR3aa: CASSPGQEYEQYF

v_gene: TRBV27
j_gene: TRBJ2-7
CDR3aa: CASSLSALARGASEQYF

v_gene: TRBV18
j_gene: TRBJ2-3
CDR3aa: CASSPADLGGTDTQYF

v_gene: TRBV2
j_gene: TRBJ2-5
CDR3aa: CASSEGWVVETQYF

v_gene: TRBV27
j_gene: TRBJ2-7
CDR3aa: CASSSSVATSSYEQYF

v_gene: TRBV15
j_gene: TRBJ1-2
CDR3aa: CATSKNRESNGYTF

v_gene: TRBV7-8
j_gene: TRBJ2-1
CDR3aa: CASSQYVANNEQFF

v_gene: TRBV7-2
j_gene: TRBJ1-1
CDR3aa: CASSLQGGNTEAFF

v_gene: TRBV5-4
j_gene: TRBJ1-2
CDR3aa: CASKEGGADGYTF

v_gene: TRBV28
j_gene: TRBJ2-7
CDR3aa: CASRTGHLYEQYF

v_gene: TRBV28
j_gene: TRBJ2-7
CDR3aa: CASSSPTVTYEQYF